Reported below is one T cell receptor beta chain. The data stem from a study of cytomegalovirus exposure and HLA in healthy donors. 13 Jbeta primers and 60 Vbeta primers were used for the PCR. TCRdb's copy holds only in-frame clones and misses some; the assay was immunoSEQ multiplex PCR. Found here are some 98,000 clones, 55% to 75% of them singletons; the top ten hold around 2.3%. Between the trimmed V and J ends, which lost 8 bases and 0 bases, there was a span of 10 bases. The CDR3 is made up of 13 amino acids. Germline values: CDR1 LNHDA, CDR2 SQIVND (reference sequence). Regarding donors, all were healthy bone marrow donors.

Sequenced sample: PBMCs. This sequence joins TRBV19 and TRBJ2-5, with D hard to call. This clonotype originated in a man aged 45-65 years in good health and CMV-seronegative. The CDR3 DNA reads TGTGCCAGTGCACAGTCGTACCAAGAGACCCAGTACTTC. Amino acids: CASAQSYQETQYF.